The 10 T cell receptor beta chains presented below share a single source sample, sequenced in a study of blood T cell repertoires in COVID-19. TCRdb's table, derived via immunoSEQ multiplex PCR, lists solely in-frame clones and lacks some. The table records roughly 190,000 clones, approximately 90% of them present only once. Source material: peripheral blood. These receptor sequences come from a man aged 18 to 29 with active or convalescent COVID-19.

V gene TRBV2 combines with J gene TRBJ1-1; 8 nucleotides agree with TRBD1. V was pared by 6 bases and J by 4 bases, with 7 bases of the junction left unmatched. Germline values: CDR1 SNHLY, CDR2 FYNNEI. This CDR3 is 14 amino acids long. CDR3 sequence: CASRGQGEITEAFF. DNA for the CDR3: TGTGCCAGCAGAGGACAGGGTGAGATCACTGAAGCTTTCTTT.

This rearrangement joins TRBV6-5 to TRBJ2-7; 7 nucleotides agree with TRBD1. The germline CDR1 and CDR2 sequences are MNHEY and SVGAGI. V lost 9 bases and J lost 7; bases outside the gene matches: 9. The CDR3 extends over 12 amino acids. The CDR3 DNA is TGTGCCAGTGGGACAGATGTGCGGGAGCAGTACGTC. This gives the protein CASGTDVREQYV.

This chain links TRBV7-2 with TRBJ2-1, with D tentatively TRBD2 (6 bases). Germline V lookup: CDR1 SGHTA, CDR2 FQGNSA. CDR3 length equals 15 residues. V lost 5 bases and J lost 5, with 16 bases in between. DNA for the CDR3: TGTGCCAGCAGCCCCGGTGGGCGGGGCGACAATGAGCAGTTCTTC. Its translation: CASSPGGRGDNEQFF. The whole variable domain, remainder taken from reference TRBV7-2 and TRBJ2-1, is GAGVSQSPSNKVTEKGKDVELRCDPISGHTALYWYRQSLGQGLEFLIYFQGNSAPDKSGLPSDRFSAERTGGSVSTLTIQRTQQEDSAVYLCASSPGGRGDNEQFFGPGTRLTVL.

The chain is built from TRBV5-4 and TRBJ2-2, with 13 bases lining up with TRBD2. After removal of 2 bases from V and 0 bases from J, the junction contained 1 base not matched to a gene. This CDR3 comprises 17 residues. Germline loops: CDR1 SGHNT, CDR2 YYREEE (reference sequence). CDR3 residues: CASSFGLAGANTGELFF. The CDR3 DNA follows: TGTGCCAGCAGCTTTGGACTAGCGGGAGCGAACACCGGGGAGCTGTTTTTT.

J is TRBJ2-7 and V is TRBV7-8; D is possibly TRBD2 (6 bases). This CDR3 spans 15 amino acids. Per germline, CDR1 SGHVS and CDR2 FQNEAQ. The V gene lost 3 bases and the J gene lost 0 bases, with 12 bases spanning the gap. The CDR3 region has the DNA TGTGCCAGCAGCTTGGGACTTCCTAGCTCCTACGAGCAGTACTTC. Its protein product is CASSLGLPSSYEQYF.

The chain couples TRBV11-2 to TRBJ2-7; 7 positions match TRBD1. Per germline, CDR1 SGHAT and CDR2 FQNNGV. This CDR3 has 16 amino acids. Trimming took 3 bases from V and 4 from J; bases not matched to a gene: 12. The CDR3 DNA is TGTGCCAGCAGCTTTGACAGGGAATTTATTTTGTACGAGCAGTACGTC. Protein product: CASSFDREFILYEQYV.

This sequence joins TRBV12-3 or TRBV12-4 and TRBJ2-7, with 9 nucleotides matching TRBD1. The V and J ends lost 6 bases and 6 bases, in that order; junction bases with no gene match: 6. CDR3 length equals 13 residues. The DNA for the CDR3 is TGTGCCAGCAGCCAGACAGGGGGAGGCGAGCAGTACGTC. Translating it yields CASSQTGGGEQYV.

This chain uses TRBV19 with TRBJ1-6; D gene ambiguous. Per the germline V gene, CDR1 is LNHDA and CDR2 is SQIVND (reference sequence). The CDR3 loop spans 14 amino acids. The V gene lost 1 base and the J gene lost 16 bases, with 17 bases spanning the gap. CDR3 protein: CASSIGPEGSRLHF. CDR3 bases: TGTGCCAGTAGTATAGGGCCCGAAGGTTCGAGGCTCCACTTT.

The chain couples TRBV24-1 to TRBJ2-5; 7 bases align to TRBD1. V lost 4 bases, J lost 1 base, and 5 bases stayed unmatched. Germline-derived CDR1 and CDR2 are KGHDR and SFDVKD. The CDR3 is made up of 15 amino acids. Here the CDR3 DNA reads TGTGCCACCAGTGACGACAGGGCCTCCCAAGAGACCCAGTACTTC. Encoded protein: CATSDDRASQETQYF.

The CDR3 protein is CATSERGLSYNEQFF. In nucleotides, the CDR3 is TGTGCCACCAGTGAAAGGGGCCTATCCTACAATGAGCAGTTCTTC. The chain recombines TRBV24-1 with TRBJ2-1; D may be TRBD1 (5 bases). Trimming shortened V by 4 bases and J by 1 base, and 10 bases separated the two germline ends. The CDR3 spans 15 residues. CDR1 is KGHDR and CDR2 is SFDVKD in the germline V gene.